Below, one T cell receptor (beta chain) is given with its context. The data are from a study of T cell changes during pregnancy in multiple sclerosis. The table came from immunoSEQ multiplex PCR; TCRdb's copy has only in-frame clones and leaves some out. The table records 75,000 to 95,000 clones, 80% to 95% of them present only once. The clonotype was recovered from a female donor with multiple sclerosis, enrolled in a pregnancy study. The input for sequencing was peripheral blood, taken in the first trimester of pregnancy.

This CDR3 reads CASTPGLAGYNEQFF. DNA of the CDR3: TGTGCCAGTACCCCTGGACTAGCGGGATACAATGAGCAGTTCTTC. This sequence joins TRBV19 and TRBJ2-1; 12 bases fit TRBD2. The CDR3 loop spans 15 amino acids. Germline lookup yields CDR1 LNHDA and CDR2 SQIVND (reference sequence). Trimming cost V 7 bases and J 4 bases; bases outside gene matches: 5.